This TCR beta chain is drawn from a study of brain T cells in children with intractable seizures. Sequenced by immunoSEQ multiplex PCR; TCRdb stores in-frame clones only, minus some. The data show around 8,000 clones, around 70% seen once. The sequenced cases were selected for having the highest brain T cell transcript signatures. Pre-surgery treatment included at least one anti-epileptic drug. General study findings and limits: Absence of clones before surgery may stem from lower sequencing depth. Only CDR3 sequence similarity suggested viral specificity, without known HCMV serostatus. Top 50 brain clonotypes included both public and private clones.

With respect to this clone: The antigen remains undetermined.

V lost 0 bases to trimming and J lost 2 bases, with 15 bases between them. The CDR3 length is 17 residues. Germline CDR1 KGHDR, CDR2 SFDVKD. This sequence was found in a boy in the first two years of life with tuberous sclerosis and intractable seizures. Here the sequenced sample was resected brain tissue, taken at surgery. This rearrangement joins TRBV24-1 to TRBJ1-1; a weak D match, TRBD1 (5 bases). The CDR3 reads CATSDLPMTEPNTEAFF. CDR3 in DNA: TGTGCCACCAGTGATTTGCCGATGACAGAGCCTAACACTGAAGCTTTCTTT.